This is a list of T cell receptor beta chains from one sample in a study of naive and memory T cell subsets. Using its own MiXCR run on the UMI-ligation and nested PCR reads, TCRdb lists one record per CDR3 protein. The top ten clones hold about 1.3% of a sample with over 65,000 distinct CDR3 sequences, over 9% of them seen once. The sequenced material came from naive CD8+ T cells from blood. The receptors derive from a human donor in good health. CDR3s include the opening cysteine and the closing phenylalanine or tryptophan. Each record gives: V gene, clone size, J gene, D gene, CDR3 DNA, CDR3 protein. The D gene is left open where the match is weak. Clone size is not always given. Where it is, it says once, few, many or a class for expanded clones.

TRBV20-1	-	TRBJ2-7	-	TGCAGTGCTAGGGCCCGTGGCTCCTACGAGCAGTACTTC	CSARARGSYEQYF
TRBV13	-	TRBJ2-1	-	TGTGCCAGCAGCCGGGGGGCCAGGAATGAGCAGTTCTTC	CASSRGARNEQFF
TRBV7-9	many	TRBJ2-5	-	TGTGCCAGCAGCTTAACCTTAGAAGAGACCCAGTACTTC	CASSLTLEETQYF
TRBV6-5	-	TRBJ1-1	-	TGTGCCAGCAGTTACTCGCTTACAGGATATACTGAAGCTTTCTTT	CASSYSLTGYTEAFF
TRBV5-1	few	TRBJ2-7	TRBD1	TGCGCCAGCAGCTTCCGGGACAGGGGGTACGAGCAGTACTTC	CASSFRDRGYEQYF
TRBV24-1	-	TRBJ2-1	TRBD2	TGTGCCACCAGTGATTTAGGGGGCGGGAGGGCCGGCAATGAGCAGTTCTTC	CATSDLGGGRAGNEQFF
TRBV7-3	many	TRBJ2-5	-	TGTGCCAGCAGCTTAGGGGGGGCAGGGGAGACCCAGTACTTC	CASSLGGAGETQYF
TRBV4-1	many	TRBJ2-7	TRBD2	TGCGCCAGCAGCCCGGGACTAGCGGGAGGTCGGAACGAGCAGTACTTC	CASSPGLAGGRNEQYF
TRBV3-1	-	TRBJ2-1	TRBD2	TGTGCCAGCAGCCCGTTTTTGGGCCTGACTAGCGGGAGTGGTGAGCAGTTCTTC	CASSPFLGLTSGSGEQFF
TRBV27	few	TRBJ1-2	-	TGTGCCAGCAGTTTAAGCGTCGGAAACTATGGCTACACCTTC	CASSLSVGNYGYTF
TRBV15	few	TRBJ2-6	-	TGTGCCACCAGTATGGGGGGCCCGGGTTCTGGGGCCAACGTCCTGACTTTC	CATSMGGPGSGANVLTF
TRBV7-6	many	TRBJ2-5	-	TGTGCCAGCAGCCCGGAGTGGGGGACCCAGTACTTC	CASSPEWGTQYF
TRBV27	few	TRBJ2-7	TRBD2	TGTGCCAGTTCTAGCGGGAGATATTACGAGCAGTACTTC	CASSSGRYYEQYF
TRBV5-6	-	TRBJ2-1	-	TGTGCCAGCAGCTGGGACCACCCGGTAGAGCAGTTCTTC	CASSWDHPVEQFF
TRBV29-1	many	TRBJ2-1	TRBD2	TGCAGCGTTGAGGCGGGAGAGAGATACAATGAGCAGTTCTTC	CSVEAGERYNEQFF
TRBV7-9	-	TRBJ2-6	TRBD1	TGTGCCAGCAGCGAAACAGGGGCCACCTCTGGGGCCAACGTCCTGACTTTC	CASSETGATSGANVLTF
TRBV28	few	TRBJ2-5	-	TGTGCCAGCAGTTTGGTCGAGGAAGTTTTATTAAAGACCCAGTACTTC	CASSLVEEVLLKTQYF
TRBV14	few	TRBJ2-1	TRBD1	TGTGCCAGCAGCCAGTGGGACAGGGGGGAGTTCTTC	CASSQWDRGEFF
TRBV6-5	-	TRBJ2-1	TRBD2	TGTGCCACGGGACTAGCGGACAATGAGCAGTTCTTC	CATGLADNEQFF
TRBV27	many	TRBJ2-3	TRBD1	TGTGCCAGCAGTGTCCGGGACAGGGGTGGAGATACGCAGTATTTT	CASSVRDRGGDTQYF
TRBV6-1	many	TRBJ2-7	-	TGTGCCAGCAGTCCGGCGGGCTACGAGCAGTACTTC	CASSPAGYEQYF
TRBV25-1	-	TRBJ2-1	-	TGTGCCATCGCCGCAGCGGGTAAATACAATGAGCAGTTCTTC	CAIAAAGKYNEQFF